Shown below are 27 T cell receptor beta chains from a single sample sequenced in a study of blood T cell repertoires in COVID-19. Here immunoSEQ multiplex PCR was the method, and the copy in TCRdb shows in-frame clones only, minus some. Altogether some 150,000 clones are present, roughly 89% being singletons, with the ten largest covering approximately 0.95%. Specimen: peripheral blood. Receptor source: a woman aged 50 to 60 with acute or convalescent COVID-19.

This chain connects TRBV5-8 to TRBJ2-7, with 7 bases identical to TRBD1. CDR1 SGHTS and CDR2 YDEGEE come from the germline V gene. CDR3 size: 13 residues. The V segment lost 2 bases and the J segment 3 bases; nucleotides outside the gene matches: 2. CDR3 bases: TGTGCCAGCAGCTTTCGGGACAGCTACGAGCAGTACTTC. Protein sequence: CASSFRDSYEQYF.

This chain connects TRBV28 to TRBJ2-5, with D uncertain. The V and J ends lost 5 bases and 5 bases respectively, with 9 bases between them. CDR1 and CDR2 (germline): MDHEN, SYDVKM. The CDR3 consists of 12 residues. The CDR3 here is CASSPRMETQYF. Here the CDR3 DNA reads TGTGCCAGCAGTCCGAGAATGGAGACCCAGTACTTC.

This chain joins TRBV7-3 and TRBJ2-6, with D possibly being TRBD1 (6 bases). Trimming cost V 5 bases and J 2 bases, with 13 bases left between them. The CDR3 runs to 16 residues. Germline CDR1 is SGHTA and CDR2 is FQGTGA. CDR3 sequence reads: CASSPRQVPGANVLTF. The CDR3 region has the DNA TGTGCCAGCAGCCCTAGACAGGTCCCTGGGGCCAACGTCCTGACTTTC.

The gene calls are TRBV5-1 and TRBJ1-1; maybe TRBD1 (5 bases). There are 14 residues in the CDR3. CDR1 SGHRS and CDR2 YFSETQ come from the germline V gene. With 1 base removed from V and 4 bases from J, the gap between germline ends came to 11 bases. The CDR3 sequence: CASSLTPGSTEAFF. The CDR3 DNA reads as TGCGCCAGCAGCTTGACGCCAGGGTCCACTGAAGCTTTCTTT.

For the CDR3, the DNA is TGCGCCAGCAGCTTGGGGACAGTGAGCTCTGGAAACACCATATATTTT. Its translation: CASSLGTVSSGNTIYF. The gene calls are TRBV5-1 and TRBJ1-3; D is perhaps TRBD1 (6 bases). Trimming cost V 0 bases and J 0 bases, with 10 bases left between them. Germline V gene sequence: CDR1 SGHRS, CDR2 YFSETQ. The CDR3 extends over 16 amino acids.

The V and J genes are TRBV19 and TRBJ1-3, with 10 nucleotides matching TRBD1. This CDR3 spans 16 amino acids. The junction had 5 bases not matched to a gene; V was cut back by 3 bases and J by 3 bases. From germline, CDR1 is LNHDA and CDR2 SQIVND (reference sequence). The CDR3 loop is CASSMTGTGVGNTIYF. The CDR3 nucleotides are TGTGCCAGTAGTATGACCGGGACAGGGGTTGGAAACACCATATATTTT.

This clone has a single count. CDR3 DNA: TGCAGCGTTGCGGGGGAGAGGGAAAAACTGTTTTTT. This encodes CSVAGEREKLFF. The chain has TRBV29-1 and TRBJ1-4, with TRBD1 as a possible D gene (5 bases). CDR3 length equals 12 residues. Trimming stripped 4 bases from V and 8 bases from J, with 11 bases between. Germline values: CDR1 SQVTM, CDR2 ANQGSEA.

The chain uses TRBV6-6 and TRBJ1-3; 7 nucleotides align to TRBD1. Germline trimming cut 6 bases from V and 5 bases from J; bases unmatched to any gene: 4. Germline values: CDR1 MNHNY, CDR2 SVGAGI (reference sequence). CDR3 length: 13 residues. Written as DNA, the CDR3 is TGTGCCAGCAGCCAGGGGGAACGAAACACCATATATTTT. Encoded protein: CASSQGERNTIYF.

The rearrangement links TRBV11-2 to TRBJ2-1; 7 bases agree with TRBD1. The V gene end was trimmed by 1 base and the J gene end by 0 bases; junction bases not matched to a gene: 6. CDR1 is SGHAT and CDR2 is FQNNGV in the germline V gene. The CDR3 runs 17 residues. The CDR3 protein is CASSLVTGAGSYNEQFF. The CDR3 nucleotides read TGTGCCAGCAGCTTAGTTACAGGGGCCGGCTCCTACAATGAGCAGTTCTTC.

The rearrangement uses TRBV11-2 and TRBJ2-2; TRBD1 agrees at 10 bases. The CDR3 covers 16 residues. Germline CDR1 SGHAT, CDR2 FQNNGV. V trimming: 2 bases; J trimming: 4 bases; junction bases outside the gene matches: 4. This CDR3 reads CASSLFGQGVTGELFF. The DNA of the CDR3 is TGTGCCAGCAGCTTATTTGGACAGGGGGTCACCGGGGAGCTGTTTTTT.

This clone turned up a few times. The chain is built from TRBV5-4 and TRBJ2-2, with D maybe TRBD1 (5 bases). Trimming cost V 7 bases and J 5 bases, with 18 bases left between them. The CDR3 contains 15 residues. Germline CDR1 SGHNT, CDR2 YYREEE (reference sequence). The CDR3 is CASLDSGQLTGELFF. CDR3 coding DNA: TGTGCCAGCCTAGACAGTGGACAATTAACCGGGGAGCTGTTTTTT.

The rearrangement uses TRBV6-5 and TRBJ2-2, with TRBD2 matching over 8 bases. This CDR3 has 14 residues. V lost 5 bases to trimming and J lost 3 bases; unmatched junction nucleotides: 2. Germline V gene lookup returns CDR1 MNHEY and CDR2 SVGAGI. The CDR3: CASSRTSYTGELFF. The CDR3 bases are TGTGCCAGCAGTAGGACTAGCTACACCGGGGAGCTGTTTTTT.

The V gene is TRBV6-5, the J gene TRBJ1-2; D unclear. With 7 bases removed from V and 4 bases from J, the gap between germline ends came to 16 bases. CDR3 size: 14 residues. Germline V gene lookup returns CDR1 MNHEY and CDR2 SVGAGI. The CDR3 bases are TGTGCCAGCATTTCATCGCGGGCGAGCTATGGCTACACCTTC. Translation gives CASISSRASYGYTF.

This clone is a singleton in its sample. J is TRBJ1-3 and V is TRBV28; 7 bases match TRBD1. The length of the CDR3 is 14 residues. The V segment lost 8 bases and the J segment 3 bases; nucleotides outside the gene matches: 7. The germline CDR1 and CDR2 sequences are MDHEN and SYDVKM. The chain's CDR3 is CASGQGGFGNTIYF. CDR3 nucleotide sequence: TGTGCCAGCGGTCAGGGGGGCTTTGGAAACACCATATATTTT.

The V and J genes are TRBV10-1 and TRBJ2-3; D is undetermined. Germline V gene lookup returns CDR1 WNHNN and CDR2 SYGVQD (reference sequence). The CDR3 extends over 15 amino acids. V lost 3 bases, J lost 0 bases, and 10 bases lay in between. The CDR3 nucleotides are TGCGCCAGCAGTGACCCAGGCCTTAGCACAGATACGCAGTATTTT. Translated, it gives CASSDPGLSTDTQYF.

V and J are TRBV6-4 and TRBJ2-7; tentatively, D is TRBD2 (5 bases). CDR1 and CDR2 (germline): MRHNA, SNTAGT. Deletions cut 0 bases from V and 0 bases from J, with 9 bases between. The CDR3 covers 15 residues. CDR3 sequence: CASSDSIRGSYEQYF. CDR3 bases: TGTGCCAGCAGTGACTCGATTCGGGGCTCCTACGAGCAGTACTTC.

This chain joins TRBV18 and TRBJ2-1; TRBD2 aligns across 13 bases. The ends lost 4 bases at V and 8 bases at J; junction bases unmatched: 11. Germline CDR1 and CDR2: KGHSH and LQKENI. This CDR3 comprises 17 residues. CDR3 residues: CASSRTSGSDINHEQFF. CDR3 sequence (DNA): TGTGCCAGCTCACGGACTAGCGGGAGCGATATCAACCATGAGCAGTTCTTC.

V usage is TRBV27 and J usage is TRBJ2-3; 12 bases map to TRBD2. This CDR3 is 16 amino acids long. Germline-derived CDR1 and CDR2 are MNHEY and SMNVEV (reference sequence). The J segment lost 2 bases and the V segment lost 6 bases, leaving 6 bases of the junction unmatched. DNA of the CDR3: TGTGCCAGCAGCGCACTAGCGGGGGGAACCACAGATACGCAGTATTTT. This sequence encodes CASSALAGGTTDTQYF.

The CDR3 region is CSAPRYNEQFF. CDR3 bases: TGCAGTGCTCCCCGCTACAATGAGCAGTTCTTC. The V gene is TRBV20-1, the J gene TRBJ2-1; D is unclear. The germline gives CDR1 DFQATT, CDR2 SNEGSKA (reference sequence). This CDR3 contains 11 residues. The ends were cut back, 5 bases at V and 3 bases at J, with 5 bases in the middle.

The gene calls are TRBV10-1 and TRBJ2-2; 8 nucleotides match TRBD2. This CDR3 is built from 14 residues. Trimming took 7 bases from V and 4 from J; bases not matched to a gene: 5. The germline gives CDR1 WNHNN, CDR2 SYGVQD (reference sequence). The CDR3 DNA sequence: TGCGCCAGCATGGCGGGGGGACGCACCGGGGAGCTGTTTTTT. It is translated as CASMAGGRTGELFF.

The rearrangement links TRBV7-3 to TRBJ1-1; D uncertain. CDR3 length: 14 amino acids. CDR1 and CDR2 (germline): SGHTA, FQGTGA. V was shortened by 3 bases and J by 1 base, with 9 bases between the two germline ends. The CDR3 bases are TGTGCCAGCAGCTTCTCCCCGGGGAACACTGAAGCTTTCTTT. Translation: CASSFSPGNTEAFF.

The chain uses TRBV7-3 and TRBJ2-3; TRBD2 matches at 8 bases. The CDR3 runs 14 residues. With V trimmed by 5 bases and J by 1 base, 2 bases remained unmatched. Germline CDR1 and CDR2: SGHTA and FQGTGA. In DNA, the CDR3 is TGTGCCAGCAGCAATAGCGGGGGCACAGATACGCAGTATTTT. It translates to CASSNSGGTDTQYF.

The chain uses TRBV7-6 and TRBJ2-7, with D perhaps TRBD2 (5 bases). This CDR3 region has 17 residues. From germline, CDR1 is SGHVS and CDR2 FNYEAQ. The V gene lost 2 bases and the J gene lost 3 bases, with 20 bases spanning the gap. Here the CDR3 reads CASSLFGKEEVSYEQYF. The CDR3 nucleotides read TGTGCCAGCAGCTTATTCGGGAAGGAGGAGGTGAGCTACGAGCAGTACTTC.

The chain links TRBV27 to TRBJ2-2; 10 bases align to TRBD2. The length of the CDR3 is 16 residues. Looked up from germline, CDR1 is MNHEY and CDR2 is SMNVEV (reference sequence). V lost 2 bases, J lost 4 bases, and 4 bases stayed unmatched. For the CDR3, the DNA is TGTGCCAGCAGTTTACGACTAGCGGGTCTCACCGGGGAGCTGTTTTTT. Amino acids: CASSLRLAGLTGELFF.

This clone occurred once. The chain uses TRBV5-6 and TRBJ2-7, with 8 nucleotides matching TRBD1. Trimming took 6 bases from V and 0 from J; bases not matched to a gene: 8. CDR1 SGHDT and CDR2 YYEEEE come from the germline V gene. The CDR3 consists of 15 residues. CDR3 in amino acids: CASTVDRGVSYEQYF. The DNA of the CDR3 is TGTGCCAGCACCGTTGACAGGGGCGTCTCCTACGAGCAGTACTTC. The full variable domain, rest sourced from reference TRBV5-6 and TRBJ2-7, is DAGVTQSPTHLIKTRGQQVTLRCSPKSGHDTVSWYQQALGQGPQFIFQYYEEEERQRGNFPDRFSGHQFPNYSSELNVNALLLGDSALYLCASTVDRGVSYEQYFGPGTRLTVT.

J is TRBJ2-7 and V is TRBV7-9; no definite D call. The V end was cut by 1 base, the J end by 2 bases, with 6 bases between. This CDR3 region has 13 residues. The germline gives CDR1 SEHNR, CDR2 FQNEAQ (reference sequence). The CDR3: CASSLVLTYEQYF. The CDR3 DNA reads TGTGCCAGCAGCTTAGTCCTAACCTACGAGCAGTACTTC.

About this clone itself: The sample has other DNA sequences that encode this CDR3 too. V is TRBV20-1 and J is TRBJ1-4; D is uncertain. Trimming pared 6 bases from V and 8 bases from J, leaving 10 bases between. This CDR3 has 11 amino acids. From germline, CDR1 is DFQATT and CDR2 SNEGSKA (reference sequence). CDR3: CSAQTGEKLFF. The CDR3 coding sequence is TGCAGTGCCCAGACGGGGGAAAAACTGTTTTTT.